The 17 T cell receptor beta chains below all came from one sample that was sequenced in a study of blood T cell repertoires in COVID-19. Clones were sequenced by immunoSEQ multiplex PCR, and TCRdb holds only the in-frame ones, with some missing. Of about 170,000 clones detected, roughly 80% appear once; the ten largest clones hold about 8.1%. Sequencing used peripheral blood. Receptors were obtained from a woman of 80 years or more with COVID-19, enrolled during active disease.

The V gene is TRBV7-2, the J gene TRBJ1-2; D may be TRBD1 (6 bases). V lost 6 bases and J 10 bases, leaving 12 bases between the germline ends. CDR1 SGHTA and CDR2 FQGNSA come from the germline V gene. This CDR3 has 11 residues. The CDR3 region is CASRPGAAYTF. The CDR3 DNA is TGTGCCAGCAGGCCAGGGGCCGCCTACACCTTC.

This clone was seen just once. The chain recombines TRBV18 with TRBJ1-3, with 7 bases fitting TRBD1. The CDR3 length is 16 residues. Germline values: CDR1 KGHSH, CDR2 LQKENI. Germline trimming cut 1 base from V and 2 bases from J; bases unmatched to any gene: 5. CDR3 residues: CASSPREQGTGNTIYF. The DNA of the CDR3 is TGTGCCAGCTCACCACGGGAACAGGGGACTGGAAACACCATATATTTT.

This clone has at least ten counts. This chain links TRBV29-1 with TRBJ2-2, with TRBD1 matching over 8 bases. This CDR3 contains 13 residues. The germline gives CDR1 SQVTM, CDR2 ANQGSEA. V lost 6 bases to trimming and J lost 4 bases; unmatched junction nucleotides: 4. For the CDR3, the DNA is TGCAGCGTGGACAGGGCTGGCACCGGGGAGCTGTTTTTT. This sequence encodes CSVDRAGTGELFF.

The V call is TRBV7-9, the J call TRBJ1-1; tentative D call: TRBD1 (5 bases). V was trimmed by 5 bases and J by 3 bases, leaving 16 bases between them. Per germline, CDR1 SEHNR and CDR2 FQNEAQ (reference sequence). This CDR3 comprises 15 residues. CDR3 region: CASSPLLDRHTEAFF. The DNA of the CDR3 is TGTGCCAGCAGCCCCCTTTTAGACAGACACACTGAAGCTTTCTTT.

The V call is TRBV5-4, the J call TRBJ1-1, with 10 bases lining up with TRBD1. Losses at the gene ends were 5 bases for V and 0 bases for J; bases not matched to a gene: 13. The CDR3 covers 18 residues. CDR1 and CDR2 (germline): SGHNT, YYREEE (reference sequence). The CDR3, as DNA: TGTGCCAGCAGACGGAAAGGGACAGGGGCTTTCGTGAACACTGAAGCTTTCTTT. It translates to CASRRKGTGAFVNTEAFF.

V is TRBV11-2 and J is TRBJ2-7; 7 nucleotides line up with TRBD2. The V and J ends lost 5 bases and 7 bases, in that order; junction bases with no gene match: 2. Germline V lookup: CDR1 SGHAT, CDR2 FQNNGV. The CDR3 is 11 amino acids. CDR3 residues: CASSGGGEQYF. The CDR3 region has the DNA TGTGCCAGCAGCGGCGGGGGTGAGCAGTACTTC. Combining the CDR3 with reference TRBV11-2 and TRBJ2-7 gives the whole variable domain EAGVAQSPRYKIIEKRQSVAFWCNPISGHATLYWYQQILGQGPKLLIQFQNNGVVDDSQLPKDRFSAERLKGVDSTLKIQPAKLEDSAVYLCASSGGGEQYFGPGTRLTVT.

CDR3 sequence: CASIWEPSDTQYF. The CDR3, as DNA: TGTGCCAGCATCTGGGAGCCCTCGGATACGCAGTATTTT. The chain joins TRBV2 to TRBJ2-3; possibly TRBD2 for D (5 bases). V lost 7 bases and J 6 bases, leaving 14 bases between the germline ends. The germline V gene encodes CDR1 SNHLY and CDR2 FYNNEI. The CDR3 length is 13 residues.

The chain links TRBV6-1 to TRBJ1-3, with 9 bases aligning to TRBD1. V lost 6 bases, J lost 3 bases, and 6 bases stayed unmatched. CDR1 is MNHNS and CDR2 is SASEGT in the germline V gene. There are 15 residues in the CDR3. CDR3 amino acids: CASRGDRADGNTIYF. The CDR3 nucleotides read TGTGCCAGCAGGGGGGACAGGGCGGATGGAAACACCATATATTTT.

This rearrangement joins TRBV7-3 to TRBJ2-2; D possibly corresponds to TRBD2 (7 bases). Germline lookup yields CDR1 SGHTA and CDR2 FQGTGA. The CDR3 is made up of 15 amino acids. V lost 4 bases to trimming and J lost 2 bases, with 11 bases between them. DNA of the CDR3: TGTGCCAGCAGCTCGGGGGGCGTTAACACCGGGGAGCTGTTTTTT. Residues: CASSSGGVNTGELFF.

The V gene is TRBV5-1, the J gene TRBJ2-1, with 9 positions matching TRBD1. The length of the CDR3 is 16 residues. CDR1 is SGHRS and CDR2 is YFSETQ in the germline V gene. After removal of 0 bases from V and 2 bases from J, the junction contained 3 bases not matched to a gene. CDR3 DNA: TGCGCCAGCAGCTTGGAGGGGACAGGGCCCTACAATGAGCAGTTCTTC. This encodes CASSLEGTGPYNEQFF.

The chain carries TRBV6-5 and TRBJ1-3; no clear D gene. CDR3 length: 13 residues. V lost 7 bases, J lost 4 bases, and 11 bases lay in between. CDR1 and CDR2 (germline): MNHEY, SVGAGI. This CDR3 is CASISAGGNTIYF. The CDR3 nucleotides read TGTGCCAGCATTTCGGCGGGGGGAAACACCATATATTTT.

V is TRBV10-3 and J is TRBJ1-3; 7 bases line up with TRBD1. The germline V gene has CDR1 ENHRY and CDR2 SYGVKD. This CDR3 has 13 amino acids. The V segment lost 10 bases and the J segment 2 bases; nucleotides outside the gene matches: 5. The CDR3 region is CATKGATGNTIYF. CDR3 nucleotides: TGTGCCACAAAGGGGGCTACTGGAAACACCATATATTTT.

The chain carries TRBV10-3 and TRBJ2-1, with TRBD1 identical over 9 bases. The germline V gene has CDR1 ENHRY and CDR2 SYGVKD. Unmatched junction bases numbered 24, after V lost 8 bases and J lost 7 bases. The CDR3 contains 19 residues. The CDR3 coding sequence is TGTGCCATCGGGCCCGGTGACAGGGGGAGAGGATGGGGTCGGAATGAGCAGTTCTTC. As protein: CAIGPGDRGRGWGRNEQFF.

The rearrangement links TRBV20-1 to TRBJ2-5; possible D gene TRBD1, 5 bases. Trimming removed 4 bases from V and 8 bases from J, with 8 bases in between. The length of the CDR3 is 10 residues. Germline values: CDR1 DFQATT, CDR2 SNEGSKA (reference sequence). The CDR3 nucleotides are TGCAGTGCTACCCAGGGAACCCAGTACTTC. Its protein product is CSATQGTQYF.

V usage is TRBV2 and J usage is TRBJ2-2, with TRBD2 identical over 11 bases. The CDR3 is made up of 15 amino acids. CDR1 is SNHLY and CDR2 is FYNNEI in the germline V gene. V shed 7 bases and J 6 bases; nucleotides not matched to a gene: 7. CDR3 bases: TGTGCCAGCATAAGCGATAGCGGGGGGGCCGGGGAGCTGTTTTTT. Translation gives CASISDSGGAGELFF. Full variable domain (rest looked up from reference TRBV2 and TRBJ2-2): EPEVTQTPSHQVTQMGQEVILRCVPISNHLYFYWYRQILGQKVEFLVSFYNNEISEKSEIFDDQFSVERPDGSNFTLKIRSTKLEDSAMYFCASISDSGGAGELFFGEGSRLTVL.

This rearrangement joins TRBV24-1 to TRBJ2-6; 8 bases fit TRBD1. The germline V gene encodes CDR1 KGHDR and CDR2 SFDVKD. Trimming removed 5 bases from V and 4 bases from J; junction bases left unmatched: 9. This CDR3 has 17 residues. The CDR3 DNA reads TGTGCCACCAGTGGTCGGACAGGGAGGTCAGGGGCCAACGTCCTGACTTTC. It is translated as CATSGRTGRSGANVLTF.

This chain links TRBV12-5 with TRBJ2-5; D might be TRBD2 (5 bases). V lost 5 bases and J 5 bases, leaving 12 bases between the germline ends. The germline V gene has CDR1 LGHNT and CDR2 FRNRAP. This CDR3 is built from 13 residues. CDR3: CASGLPGSETQYF. The CDR3 DNA reads as TGTGCTAGTGGTCTCCCGGGGTCGGAGACCCAGTACTTC.